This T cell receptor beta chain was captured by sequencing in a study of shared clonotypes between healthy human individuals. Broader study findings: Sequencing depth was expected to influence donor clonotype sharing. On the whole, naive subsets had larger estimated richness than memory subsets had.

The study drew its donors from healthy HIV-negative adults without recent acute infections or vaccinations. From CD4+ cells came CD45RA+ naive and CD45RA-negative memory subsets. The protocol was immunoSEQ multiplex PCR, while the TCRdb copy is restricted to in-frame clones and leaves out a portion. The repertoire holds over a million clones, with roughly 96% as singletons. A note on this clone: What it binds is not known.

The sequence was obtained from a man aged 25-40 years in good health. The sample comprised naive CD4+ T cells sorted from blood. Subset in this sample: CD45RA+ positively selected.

CDR3 bases: TGTGCCAGTAGTGCCAGACTAGCGGGGAGCACAGATACGCAGTATTTT. It translates to CASSARLAGSTDTQYF. This sequence joins TRBV19 and TRBJ2-3; 11 nucleotides match TRBD2. Germline CDR1 reads LNHDA; CDR2 reads SQIVND (reference sequence). This CDR3 spans 16 amino acids. V lost 5 bases and J lost 0; bases outside the gene matches: 4.